A single sample is the source of the 25 T cell receptor beta chains below, sequenced in a study of T cells in Graves' hyperthyroidism and ophthalmopathy (dated by TCRdb to about 2019). The library was generated by multiplex PCR. Data came from an Illumina HiSeq 2000. The TCR beta CDR3 regions were amplified from RNA transcripts. For the first round of RT-PCR on the TCR CDR3, the HTBI primer set was used together with the Qiagen OneStep RT-PCR kit. Using fastp at Q25 and MiXCR, TCRdb reprocessed the public reads and kept productive beta chains. CDR3 protein duplicates are merged, each entry listing the most common genes and DNA. The sample profile shows under 800,000 distinct CDR3 sequences; 12% to 15% of them were found once. The top ten clonotypes cover more than 8.5% of the sample. Sequenced: blood. The receptors were sampled from a woman between 18 and 30 years old with Graves' hyperthyroidism.

The chain is built from TRBV19 and TRBJ1-1; 8 nucleotides agree with TRBD1. Trimming cost V 5 bases and J 0 bases; bases outside gene matches: 5. CDR3 length: 15 residues. Germline CDR1 is LNHDA and CDR2 is SQIVND (reference sequence). DNA of the CDR3: TGTGCCAGTAGTTTCTGGACAGGGATGAACACTGAAGCTTTCTTT. It yields the protein CASSFWTGMNTEAFF.

This chain connects TRBV6-4 to TRBJ1-2, with D perhaps TRBD1 (5 bases). Germline assignment: CDR1 MRHNA and CDR2 SNTAGT. Between the trimmed V and J ends, which lost 5 bases and 8 bases, there was a span of 21 bases. This CDR3 is built from 15 residues. This CDR3 is CASSRNSPGRDGYTF. CDR3 DNA: TGTGCCAGCAGTCGAAATAGCCCCGGACGGGACGGCTACACCTTC.

V usage is TRBV7-9 and J usage is TRBJ2-7, with 7 nucleotides matching TRBD1. The CDR3 runs 16 residues. The junction had 5 bases not matched to a gene; V was cut back by 0 bases and J by 0 bases. Germline V gene sequence: CDR1 SEHNR, CDR2 FQNEAQ (reference sequence). The chain's CDR3 is CASSLAGQGVSYEQYF. CDR3 bases: TGTGCCAGCAGCTTAGCGGGGCAGGGGGTCTCCTACGAGCAGTACTTC.

This clonotype was seen ten or more times. V usage is TRBV13 and J usage is TRBJ1-1; D is uncertain. V lost 3 bases and J 0 bases, leaving 8 bases between the germline ends. Germline V CDR1 and CDR2: PRHDT, FYEKMQ (reference sequence). This CDR3 has 14 residues. Written as DNA, the CDR3 is TGTGCCAGCAGCTTGGAACGGATGAACACTGAAGCTTTCTTT. Translated, it gives CASSLERMNTEAFF.

This clonotype came up many times. CDR3 in DNA: TGTGCCAGCAGACAGATAAGTAACACCGGGGAGCTGTTTTTT. Residues: CASRQISNTGELFF. The chain carries TRBV12-3 or TRBV12-4 and TRBJ2-2; D ambiguous. CDR3 length equals 14 residues. V was trimmed by 6 bases and J by 2 bases, leaving 10 bases between them.

The gene calls are TRBV5-1 and TRBJ1-1; D is possibly TRBD1 (5 bases). Per germline, CDR1 SGHRS and CDR2 YFSETQ. The CDR3 spans 17 residues. V was trimmed by 0 bases and J by 7 bases, leaving 22 bases between them. Written as DNA, the CDR3 is TGCGCCAGCAGCTTGGCCACTCTCGGCACCCAGGGTGGTGAAGCTTTCTTT. Translating gives CASSLATLGTQGGEAFF.

This rearrangement joins TRBV10-3 to TRBJ2-7; TRBD1 might be the D (6 bases). This CDR3 has 15 residues. Trimming took off 2 bases at V and 1 base at J, with 12 bases between the two ends. The germline gives CDR1 ENHRY, CDR2 SYGVKD. As DNA, the CDR3 is TGTGCCATCAGTGAGAGGACAGCCCCGTCCTACGAGCAGTACTTC. Residues: CAISERTAPSYEQYF.

This clonotype showed up just a few times. This clone may be a read error of a much larger clone one base away. The CDR3 DNA follows: TGCAGTGCTAGAGGGGGCGGAAGCATTCAGTACTTC. Its protein is CSARGGGSIQYF. V usage is TRBV20-1 and J usage is TRBJ2-4; a weak D match, TRBD1 (5 bases). Germline assignment: CDR1 DFQATT and CDR2 SNEGSKA (reference sequence). The CDR3 runs 12 residues. The V end lost 1 base, the J end lost 9 bases, and 10 bases lay between the germline ends.

This clonotype was counted ten times or more. CDR3 nucleotide sequence: TGTGCCAGCAGCCTCGGACTAGTATATTCTGAGCAGTTCTTC. It encodes CASSLGLVYSEQFF. The rearrangement joins TRBV11-1 to TRBJ2-1; the match to TRBD2 covers 7 bases. Unmatched junction bases numbered 10, after V lost 5 bases and J lost 9 bases. Germline loops: CDR1 SGHAT, CDR2 FQDESV (reference sequence). The CDR3 length is 14 residues.

This clonotype was observed at least ten times. The chain is built from TRBV30 and TRBJ1-2, with 7 nucleotides matching TRBD1. Germline assignment: CDR1 GTSNPN and CDR2 SVGIG (reference sequence). The CDR3 extends over 14 amino acids. V lost 5 bases, J lost 2 bases, and 8 bases stayed unmatched. Here the CDR3 DNA reads TGTGCCTGGCAGGGGACAGAGGGGAACTATGGCTACACCTTC. This encodes CAWQGTEGNYGYTF. Full variable domain (rest looked up from reference TRBV30 and TRBJ1-2): SQTIHQWPATLVQPVGSPLSLECTVEGTSNPNLYWYRQAAGRGLQLLFYSVGIGQISSEVPQNLSASRPQDRQFILSSKKLLLSDSGFYLCAWQGTEGNYGYTFGSGTRLTVV.

This clonotype was observed many times. The chain couples TRBV2 to TRBJ1-5; unclear D gene. Germline CDR1 and CDR2: SNHLY and FYNNEI. The CDR3 has 12 residues. Between the trimmed V and J ends, which lost 3 bases and 7 bases, there was a span of 7 bases. CDR3 region: CASSEFGQPQHF. The CDR3, as DNA: TGTGCCAGCAGTGAGTTTGGCCAGCCCCAGCATTTT.

This clonotype was found many times. The chain joins TRBV15 to TRBJ1-1; D is perhaps TRBD1 (5 bases). The CDR3 runs 14 residues. Germline CDR1 LNHNV, CDR2 YYDKDF (reference sequence). V gave up 6 bases and J gave up 4 bases, with 15 bases separating them. As DNA, the CDR3 is TGTGCCACCAGTAAGCGAGGGGCTCGCACTGAAGCTTTCTTT. Its translation is CATSKRGARTEAFF.

The J gene is TRBJ1-2, the V gene TRBV9; D is possibly TRBD1 (6 bases). Deletions cut 10 bases from V and 1 base from J, with 20 bases between. The CDR3 is 15 amino acids. Germline CDR1 reads SGDLS; CDR2 reads YYNGEE. CDR3 bases: TGTGCCGGCGCACCCCTTCCAGGGGATAACTATGGCTACACCTTC. Its translation: CAGAPLPGDNYGYTF.

The table lists this clonotype with a few counts. The rearrangement joins TRBV15 to TRBJ2-1, with 7 bases identical to TRBD2. V lost 5 bases, J lost 5 bases, and 15 bases stayed unmatched. The CDR3 contains 17 residues. Germline V gene lookup returns CDR1 LNHNV and CDR2 YYDKDF (reference sequence). The CDR3 reads CATSPPLRLAENNEQFF. The CDR3 region has the DNA TGTGCCACCAGCCCCCCCTTACGGCTAGCGGAAAACAATGAGCAGTTCTTC.

A few counts support this clonotype. The chain combines TRBV7-8 with TRBJ2-1, with 11 nucleotides matching TRBD1. The CDR3 sequence is 20 residues long. Germline trimming cut 5 bases from V and 3 bases from J; bases unmatched to any gene: 18. The germline gives CDR1 SGHVS, CDR2 FQNEAQ. The CDR3 region is CASSPSGTGGWREVYNEQFF. DNA of the CDR3: TGTGCCAGCAGCCCATCCGGGACAGGGGGATGGCGGGAGGTCTACAATGAGCAGTTCTTC.

A few counts support this clonotype. The V and J genes are TRBV7-9 and TRBJ2-3, with D maybe TRBD1 (6 bases). The CDR3 runs to 16 residues. CDR1 and CDR2 (germline): SEHNR, FQNEAQ (reference sequence). Trimming stripped 4 bases from V and 2 bases from J, with 16 bases between. The CDR3 here is CASSSSTGTPTDTQYF. As DNA, the CDR3 is TGTGCCAGCAGCTCATCAACCGGGACACCCACAGATACGCAGTATTTT.

The CDR3 DNA reads as TGTGCCAGCAGCGTCCCCACTAGCGGGAGGGCAACAGATACGCAGTATTTT. Amino acids: CASSVPTSGRATDTQYF. The chain is built from TRBV9 and TRBJ2-3; TRBD2 aligns across 13 bases. Germline CDR1 reads SGDLS; CDR2 reads YYNGEE. After removal of 2 bases from V and 3 bases from J, the junction contained 6 bases not matched to a gene. The CDR3 length is 17 residues.

This clonotype was seen repeatedly, ten times or more. This chain links TRBV27 with TRBJ1-5; 7 bases are shared with TRBD1. V was clipped by 5 bases and J by 6 bases; unmatched bases: 13. The CDR3 contains 16 residues. The V gene's germline CDR1 is MNHEY and CDR2 SMNVEV (reference sequence). The CDR3 nucleotides read TGTGCCAGCAGTCCCAGCCGACAGGGACGTCGTCAGCCCCAGCATTTT. Translating it yields CASSPSRQGRRQPQHF.

This clonotype was recorded at least ten times. V gene TRBV30 combines with J gene TRBJ1-2; TRBD1 matches 8 bases. With 7 bases clipped from V and 5 bases from J, the junction kept 6 bases outside the gene matches. The germline V gene encodes CDR1 GTSNPN and CDR2 SVGIG (reference sequence). CDR3 size: 12 residues. The CDR3 coding sequence is TGTGCCTACTGGACAGGGAATTATGGCTACACCTTC. It is translated as CAYWTGNYGYTF.

At least ten counts were recorded for this clonotype. This rearrangement joins TRBV18 to TRBJ1-2; D call uncertain. V lost 5 bases to trimming and J lost 4 bases, with 11 bases between them. This CDR3 is built from 13 residues. In germline, CDR1 is KGHSH, CDR2 LQKENI. The DNA for the CDR3 is TGTGCCAGCTCAATAGACGGAACCTATGGCTACACCTTC. It encodes CASSIDGTYGYTF.

This clonotype was seen at least ten times. The V gene is TRBV18, the J gene TRBJ1-2; D perhaps matches TRBD1 (6 bases). The V end lost 3 bases, the J end lost 6 bases, and 14 bases lay between the germline ends. The CDR3 covers 14 residues. Germline CDR1 reads KGHSH; CDR2 reads LQKENI. In nucleotides, the CDR3 is TGTGCCAGCTCACCCGCGCGGGGGGCCGATGGCTACACCTTC. Translation gives CASSPARGADGYTF.

This clonotype has ten or more counts. The chain carries TRBV7-2 and TRBJ2-1; 8 bases agree with TRBD2. CDR3 size: 16 residues. J gave up 6 bases and V 1 base, and 8 bases lay outside the gene matches. The germline V gene has CDR1 SGHTA and CDR2 FQGNSA. DNA of the CDR3: TGTGCCAGCAGCTTAGGGACAAGCGGGAGACGCAATGAGCAGTTCTTC. Protein product: CASSLGTSGRRNEQFF.

This clonotype was found many times. The chain uses TRBV20-1 and TRBJ1-5; the D gene is possibly TRBD1 (5 bases). Trimming took 0 bases from V and 1 from J, leaving 13 bases between them. The CDR3 has 16 residues. CDR1 DFQATT and CDR2 SNEGSKA come from the germline V gene (reference sequence). CDR3 amino acids: CSARDGRGLSNQPQHF. In nucleotides, the CDR3 is TGCAGTGCTAGAGATGGTAGGGGACTAAGCAATCAGCCCCAGCATTTT.

This clonotype has a count of ten or more. The chain has TRBV7-2 and TRBJ1-5; D is uncertain. V lost 6 bases and J 13 bases, leaving 16 bases between the germline ends. The CDR3 contains 12 residues. CDR1 and CDR2 from the germline V gene are SGHTA and FQGNSA. The DNA of the CDR3 is TGTGCCAGCAGTAAGGACGGTGGCAGTCAGCATTTT. As protein: CASSKDGGSQHF. Full variable domain (remainder filled in from reference TRBV7-2 and TRBJ1-5): GAGVSQSPSNKVTEKGKDVELRCDPISGHTALYWYRQSLGQGLEFLIYFQGNSAPDKSGLPSDRFSAERTGGSVSTLTIQRTQQEDSAVYLCASSKDGGSQHFGDGTRLSIL.

This clonotype was counted ten times or more. The chain is built from TRBV29-1 and TRBJ2-7, with D possibly being TRBD2 (6 bases). The CDR3 spans 14 residues. V was pared by 4 bases and J by 4 bases, with 17 bases between. CDR1 and CDR2 (germline): SQVTM, ANQGSEA. As DNA, the CDR3 is TGCAGCGTTGCCCCTGGTCCGGGGGATTACGAGCAGTACTTC. It codes for CSVAPGPGDYEQYF.